Presented here are 5 T cell receptor beta chains from one specimen sequenced in a study of cytomegalovirus exposure and HLA in healthy donors. Researchers ran the PCR with 60 Vbeta and 13 Jbeta primers. Here immunoSEQ multiplex PCR was the method, and the copy in TCRdb shows in-frame clones only, minus some. The sample includes approximately 220,000 clones, about 80% of them seen just once. Input material: PBMCs. Source of these receptors: a man aged 18 to 35 in good health and CMV-seronegative.

The chain carries TRBV7-6 and TRBJ1-5; possible D gene TRBD1, 5 bases. The ends were cut back, 2 bases at V and 4 bases at J, with 6 bases in the middle. Germline CDR1 reads SGHVS; CDR2 reads FNYEAQ. This CDR3 is built from 13 residues. The CDR3 loop is CASSLRGNQPQHF. The CDR3 DNA reads TGTGCCAGCAGCTTAAGGGGTAATCAGCCCCAGCATTTT.

This clone has a single count. The V and J genes are TRBV6-1 and TRBJ2-1; 10 nucleotides line up with TRBD1. This CDR3 comprises 16 residues. CDR1 and CDR2 (germline): MNHNS, SASEGT. V lost 2 bases, J lost 12 bases, and 13 bases stayed unmatched. CDR3 protein: CASSEPPGQGSRGQFF. CDR3 coding DNA: TGTGCCAGCAGTGAACCGCCGGGACAGGGGTCGAGGGGGCAGTTCTTC.

The chain links TRBV28 to TRBJ2-7; maybe TRBD2 (5 bases). With 6 bases removed from V and 2 bases from J, the gap between germline ends came to 17 bases. The CDR3 consists of 15 residues. Germline V gives CDR1 MDHEN, CDR2 SYDVKM. The CDR3 region is CASSRPGSGTYEQYF. The CDR3 nucleotides are TGTGCCAGCAGCCGCCCCGGATCGGGGACCTACGAGCAGTACTTC. Supplemented by reference TRBV28 and TRBJ2-7, the full variable domain reads DVKVTQSSRYLVKRTGEKVFLECVQDMDHENMFWYRQDPGLGLRLIYFSYDVKMKEKGDIPEGYSVSREKKERFSLILESASTNQTSMYLCASSRPGSGTYEQYFGPGTRLTVT.

This rearrangement joins TRBV5-1 to TRBJ2-5; D is perhaps TRBD1 (7 bases). V was clipped by 0 bases and J by 5 bases, with 17 bases between them. The CDR3 runs 16 residues. Germline CDR1 and CDR2: SGHRS and YFSETQ. CDR3 coding DNA: TGCGCCAGCAGCTTGGGCCAGGGGGGTCGGTTGGAGACCCAGTACTTC. Its protein product is CASSLGQGGRLETQYF.

As to this clone: A junction boundary mismatches the germline segment, possibly from a read error. The chain joins TRBV7-9 to TRBJ2-2; 11 bases map to TRBD2. Germline V CDR1 and CDR2: SEHNR, FQNEAQ (reference sequence). CDR3 length: 17 residues. The CDR3 coding sequence is TGTTCCAGCAGCCTCCTAGCGGGAGGATCCGTCGGCGGGGAGCTGTTTTTT. This translates into CSSSLLAGGSVGGELFF. The variable domain in full, with the rest retrieved from reference TRBV7-9 and TRBJ2-2, is DTGVSQNPRHKITKRGQNVTFRCDPISEHNRLYWYRQTLGQGPEFLTYFQNEAQLEKSRLLSDRFSAERPKGSFSTLEIQRTEQGDSAMYLCSSSLLAGGSVGGELFFGEGSRLTVL.